Reported below is one T cell receptor (beta chain). Its antigen is undetermined. This sample was taken from a study of T cells in localized non-small cell lung cancer. General study results and limits: Adjacent uninvolved lung tissue had the highest T cell clonality, exceeding tumor.

Here immunoSEQ multiplex PCR was the method, and the copy in TCRdb shows in-frame clones only, minus some. The sample lists around 31,000 clones; around 90% were seen once. The specimen comprised peripheral blood, sampled before any cancer treatment. The receptor comes from an older female donor with stage I lung adenocarcinoma.

This chain's CDR3 is CASSRDWNSPLHF. The CDR3 nucleotides are TGTGCCAGCAGCCGGGACTGGAATTCACCCCTCCACTTT. The J gene is TRBJ1-6, the V gene TRBV5-6, with a possible D match to TRBD1 (5 bases). Germline V gene sequence: CDR1 SGHDT, CDR2 YYEEEE. The CDR3 totals 13 residues. Deletions cut 4 bases from V and 7 bases from J, with 9 bases between.